This TCR beta chain was captured by sequencing in a study of T-cell memory formation after mild COVID-19. Study-wide results and caveats: Clones that got smaller from day 15 to 85 had even CD4/CD8, while clones growing later tipped toward CD4+.

There are a few counts of this clonotype. The antigen is undetermined. Between the trimmed V and J ends, which lost 10 bases and 1 base, there was a span of 19 bases. CDR3 size: 15 residues. A single record per CDR3 protein comes from TCRdb applying MiXCR to the 5' RACE reads. The repertoire holds fewer than 700,000 distinct CDR3 sequences, with under 20% as singletons. Sequencing input: PBMCs or a T cell subset sorted from them (not recorded which). This clonotype was sampled from an adult woman who had mild COVID-19 (a few samples of this study predate the infection). Cell type and time point are not known. The genes are TRBV23-1 and TRBJ1-2; TRBD1 is a possible D gene (6 bases). TRBV23-1 is flagged as an ORF with uncertain function. The CDR3: CAKRMGHRFNYGYTF. The CDR3 nucleotides are TGCGCCAAGAGGATGGGACACCGTTTTAACTATGGCTACACCTTC.